This T cell receptor beta chain derives from a study of blood T cells in healthy people across ages. Of note for this clonotype: Its antigen is still unknown.

A second 7 to 11 cycle PCR used barcoded and J-beta primers. TCRdb re-derived calls from the 5' RACE reads in MiXCR, one entry per CDR3 protein. The sample has a few hundred thousand distinct CDR3 sequences; around 30% are singletons. Study-wide points: Greater diversity and more naive CD4+ cells were seen in long-lived donors than in aged donors. Age showed a roughly linear inverse relationship with TCR beta diversity per million T cells.

The CDR3 totals 15 residues. Looked up from germline, CDR1 is SGHRS and CDR2 is YFSETQ. The V gene end was trimmed by 3 bases and the J gene end by 4 bases; junction bases not matched to a gene: 5. Donor samples were obtained from healthy Caucasian individuals from Russia, aged about 6 to 90. The gene calls are TRBV5-1 and TRBJ2-2, with 8 bases lining up with TRBD1. The origin of this receptor is a woman aged 70-85 years in good health. The specimen sequenced was blood. The CDR3 DNA sequence: TGCGCCAGCAGCTCGGGACAGGTTGGCACCGGGGAGCTGTTTTTT. As protein: CASSSGQVGTGELFF. The variable domain in full, with the rest retrieved from reference TRBV5-1 and TRBJ2-2, is KAGVTQTPRYLIKTRGQQVTLSCSPISGHRSVSWYQQTPGQGLQFLFEYFSETQRNKGNFPGRFSGRQFSNSRSEMNVSTLELGDSALYLCASSSGQVGTGELFFGEGSRLTVL.